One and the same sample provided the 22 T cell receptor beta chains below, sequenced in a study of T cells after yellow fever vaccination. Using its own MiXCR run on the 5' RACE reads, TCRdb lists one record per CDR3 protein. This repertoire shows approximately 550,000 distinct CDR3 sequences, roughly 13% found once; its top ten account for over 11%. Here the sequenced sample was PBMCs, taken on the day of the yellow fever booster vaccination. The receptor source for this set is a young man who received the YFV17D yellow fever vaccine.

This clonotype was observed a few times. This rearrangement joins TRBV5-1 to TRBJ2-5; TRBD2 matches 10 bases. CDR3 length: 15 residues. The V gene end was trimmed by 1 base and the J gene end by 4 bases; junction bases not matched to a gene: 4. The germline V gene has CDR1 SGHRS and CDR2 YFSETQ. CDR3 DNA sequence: TGCGCCAGCAGCTTGACTAGCGGGATCGCAGAGACCCAGTACTTC. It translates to CASSLTSGIAETQYF.

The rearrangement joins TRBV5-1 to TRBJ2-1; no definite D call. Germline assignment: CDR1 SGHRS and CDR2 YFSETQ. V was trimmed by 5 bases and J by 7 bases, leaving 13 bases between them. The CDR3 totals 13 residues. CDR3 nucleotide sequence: TGCGCCAGCAGAGGGTCGACTTGGAATGAGCAGTTCTTC. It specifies CASRGSTWNEQFF.

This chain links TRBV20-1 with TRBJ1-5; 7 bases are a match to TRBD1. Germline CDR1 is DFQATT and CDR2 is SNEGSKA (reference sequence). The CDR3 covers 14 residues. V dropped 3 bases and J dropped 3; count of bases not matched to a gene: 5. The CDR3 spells CSAREGQTNQPQHF. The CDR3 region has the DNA TGCAGTGCTAGGGAGGGACAGACCAATCAGCCCCAGCATTTT.

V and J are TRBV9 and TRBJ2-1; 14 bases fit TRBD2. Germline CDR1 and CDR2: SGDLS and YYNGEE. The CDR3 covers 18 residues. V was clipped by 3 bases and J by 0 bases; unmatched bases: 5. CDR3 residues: CASSGGGLAGGSYNEQFF. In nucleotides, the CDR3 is TGTGCCAGCAGCGGGGGAGGACTAGCGGGGGGCTCCTACAATGAGCAGTTCTTC.

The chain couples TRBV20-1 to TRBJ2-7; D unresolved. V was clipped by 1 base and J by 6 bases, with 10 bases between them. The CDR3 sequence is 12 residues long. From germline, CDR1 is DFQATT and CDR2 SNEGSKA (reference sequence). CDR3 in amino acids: CSARGLVVEQYF. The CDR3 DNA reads TGCAGTGCTAGAGGATTAGTGGTCGAGCAGTACTTC.

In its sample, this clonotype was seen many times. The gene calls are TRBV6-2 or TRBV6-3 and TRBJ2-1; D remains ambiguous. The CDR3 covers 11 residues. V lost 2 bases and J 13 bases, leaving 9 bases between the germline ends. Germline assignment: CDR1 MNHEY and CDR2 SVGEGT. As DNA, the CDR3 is TGTGCCAGCAGTTACGGTCGGATTCAGTTCTTC. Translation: CASSYGRIQFF.

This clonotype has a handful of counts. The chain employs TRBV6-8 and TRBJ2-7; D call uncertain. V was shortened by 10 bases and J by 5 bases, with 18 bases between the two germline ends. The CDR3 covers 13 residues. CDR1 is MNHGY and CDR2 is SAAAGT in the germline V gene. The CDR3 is CANTSKVRNEQYF. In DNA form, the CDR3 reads TGTGCCAACACTTCGAAGGTTCGGAACGAGCAGTACTTC.

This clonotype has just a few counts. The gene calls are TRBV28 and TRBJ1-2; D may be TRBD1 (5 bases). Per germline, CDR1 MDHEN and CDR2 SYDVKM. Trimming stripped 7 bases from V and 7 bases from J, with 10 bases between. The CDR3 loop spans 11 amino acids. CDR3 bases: TGTGCCAGCACCGCGGGGGTTGGCTACACCTTC. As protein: CASTAGVGYTF.

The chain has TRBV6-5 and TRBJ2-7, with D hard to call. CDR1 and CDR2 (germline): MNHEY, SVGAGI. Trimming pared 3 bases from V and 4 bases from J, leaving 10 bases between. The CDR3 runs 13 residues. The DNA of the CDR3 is TGTGCCAGCAGTTATTATGACGGTTACGAGCAGTACTTC. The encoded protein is CASSYYDGYEQYF.

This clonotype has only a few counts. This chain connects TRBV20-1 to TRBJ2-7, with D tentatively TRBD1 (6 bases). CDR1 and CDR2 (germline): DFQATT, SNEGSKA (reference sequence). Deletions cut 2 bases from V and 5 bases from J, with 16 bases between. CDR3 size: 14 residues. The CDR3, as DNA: TGCAGTGCTAGAAGAGGACAGCCGGACGACGAGCAGTACTTC. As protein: CSARRGQPDDEQYF.

CDR3: CASSKGLAGGPLYNEQFF. DNA of the CDR3: TGCGCCAGCAGCAAGGGACTAGCGGGAGGCCCCCTCTACAATGAGCAGTTCTTC. This chain links TRBV5-1 with TRBJ2-1, with 15 bases fitting TRBD2. The V gene end was trimmed by 4 bases and the J gene end by 3 bases; junction bases not matched to a gene: 8. The length of the CDR3 is 18 residues. Germline V gene data show CDR1 as SGHRS and CDR2 as YFSETQ.

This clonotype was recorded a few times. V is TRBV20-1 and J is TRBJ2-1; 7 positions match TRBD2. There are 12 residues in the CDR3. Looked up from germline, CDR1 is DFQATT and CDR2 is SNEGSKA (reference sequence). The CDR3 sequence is CSFGLVGNEQFF. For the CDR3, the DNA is TGCAGCTTCGGACTAGTCGGGAATGAGCAGTTCTTC.

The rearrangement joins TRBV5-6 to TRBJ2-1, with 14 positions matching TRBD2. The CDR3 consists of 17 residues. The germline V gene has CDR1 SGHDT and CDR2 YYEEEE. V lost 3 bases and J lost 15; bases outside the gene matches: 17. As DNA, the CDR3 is TGTGCCAGCAGCTCTAAGGGACTAGCGGGAGAAAGAGGTCATGCGTTCTTC. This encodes CASSSKGLAGERGHAFF.

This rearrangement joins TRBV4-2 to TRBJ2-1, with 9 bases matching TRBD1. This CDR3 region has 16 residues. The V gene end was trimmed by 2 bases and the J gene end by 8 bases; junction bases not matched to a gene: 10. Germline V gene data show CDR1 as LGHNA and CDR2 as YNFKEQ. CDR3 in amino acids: CASSQPGTGIIDEQFF. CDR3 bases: TGTGCCAGCAGCCAACCCGGGACAGGGATCATCGATGAGCAGTTCTTC.

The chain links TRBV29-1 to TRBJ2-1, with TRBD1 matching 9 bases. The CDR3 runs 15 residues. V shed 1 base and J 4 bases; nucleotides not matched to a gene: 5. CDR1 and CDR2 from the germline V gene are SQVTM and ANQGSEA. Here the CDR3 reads CSVEGRDRVYNEQFF. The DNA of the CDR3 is TGCAGCGTTGAAGGCCGGGACAGGGTATACAATGAGCAGTTCTTC.

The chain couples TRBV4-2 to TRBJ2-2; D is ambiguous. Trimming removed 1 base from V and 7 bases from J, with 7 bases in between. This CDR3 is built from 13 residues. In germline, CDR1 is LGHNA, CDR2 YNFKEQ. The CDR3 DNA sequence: TGTGCCAGCAGCCAAGTCCTGGGCGGGGAGCTGTTTTTT. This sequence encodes CASSQVLGGELFF.

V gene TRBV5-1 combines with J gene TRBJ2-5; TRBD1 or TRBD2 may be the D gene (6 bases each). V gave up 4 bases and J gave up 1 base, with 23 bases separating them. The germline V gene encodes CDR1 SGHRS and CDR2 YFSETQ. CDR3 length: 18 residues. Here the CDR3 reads CASSPGGLATLSQETQYF. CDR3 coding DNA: TGCGCCAGCAGCCCTGGGGGCCTAGCGACCCTAAGCCAAGAGACCCAGTACTTC.

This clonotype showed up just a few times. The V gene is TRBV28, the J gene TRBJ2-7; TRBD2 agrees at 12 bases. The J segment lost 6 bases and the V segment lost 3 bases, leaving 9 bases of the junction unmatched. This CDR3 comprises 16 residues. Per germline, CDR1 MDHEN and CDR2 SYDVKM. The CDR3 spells CASSLGLAGGAVEQYF. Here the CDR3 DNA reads TGTGCCAGCAGTTTGGGTCTAGCGGGAGGGGCCGTCGAGCAGTACTTC. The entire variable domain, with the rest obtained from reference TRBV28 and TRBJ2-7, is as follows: DVKVTQSSRYLVKRTGEKVFLECVQDMDHENMFWYRQDPGLGLRLIYFSYDVKMKEKGDIPEGYSVSREKKERFSLILESASTNQTSMYLCASSLGLAGGAVEQYFGPGTRLTVT.

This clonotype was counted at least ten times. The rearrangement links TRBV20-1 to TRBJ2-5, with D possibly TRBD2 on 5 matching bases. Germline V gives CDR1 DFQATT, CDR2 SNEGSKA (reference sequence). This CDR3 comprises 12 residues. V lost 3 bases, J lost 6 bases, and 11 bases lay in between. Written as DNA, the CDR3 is TGCAGTGCTAGTGAGGGTGGAAAGACCCAGTACTTC. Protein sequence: CSASEGGKTQYF.

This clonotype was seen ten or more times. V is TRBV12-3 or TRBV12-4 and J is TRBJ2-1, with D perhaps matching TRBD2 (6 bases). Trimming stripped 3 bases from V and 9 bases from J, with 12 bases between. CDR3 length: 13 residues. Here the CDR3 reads CASSLGGRGEQFF. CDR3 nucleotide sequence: TGTGCCAGCAGTTTGGGGGGTCGGGGTGAGCAGTTCTTC.

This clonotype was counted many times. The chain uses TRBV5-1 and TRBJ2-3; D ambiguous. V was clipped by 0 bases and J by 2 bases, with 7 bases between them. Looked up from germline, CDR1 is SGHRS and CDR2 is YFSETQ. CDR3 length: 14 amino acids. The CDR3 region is CASSLAALTDTQYF. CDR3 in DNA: TGCGCCAGCAGCTTGGCTGCCCTCACAGATACGCAGTATTTT. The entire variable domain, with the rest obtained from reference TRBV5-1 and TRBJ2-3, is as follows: KAGVTQTPRYLIKTRGQQVTLSCSPISGHRSVSWYQQTPGQGLQFLFEYFSETQRNKGNFPGRFSGRQFSNSRSEMNVSTLELGDSALYLCASSLAALTDTQYFGPGTRLTVL.

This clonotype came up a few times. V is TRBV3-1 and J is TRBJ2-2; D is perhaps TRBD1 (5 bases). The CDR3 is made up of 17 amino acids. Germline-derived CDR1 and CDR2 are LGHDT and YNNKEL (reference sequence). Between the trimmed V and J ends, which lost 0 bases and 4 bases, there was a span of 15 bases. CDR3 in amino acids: CASSQDGVGVPTGELFF. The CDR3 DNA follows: TGTGCCAGCAGCCAAGACGGTGTAGGGGTTCCCACCGGGGAGCTGTTTTTT.